This T cell receptor beta chain emerged from a study of T-cell reconstitution after alpha-beta-depleted transplantation in children. Study results and caveats: One year post-transplant, T-cell counts and diversity were largely derived from T cells produced anew. Day-60 TCRbeta diversity that was high in some patients was derived from surviving recipient T cells and thymic progenitors.

On this clonotype itself: Its specificity is unknown.

V trimming: 4 bases; J trimming: 5 bases; junction bases outside the gene matches: 3. The CDR3 spans 14 residues. During its preparation, the TCRbeta library received unique molecular identifiers. TCRdb reprocessed the PCR reads via MiXCR and lists one record per CDR3 protein. Counted here are fewer than 1 million distinct CDR3 sequences, 15% to 20% occurring once; the ten biggest clones make up around 5%. The source was PBMCs, mostly from graft donor cells, collected 360 days after TCRalphabeta/CD19-depleted stem cell transplant. This chain joins TRBV12-3 or TRBV12-4 and TRBJ2-2; 8 bases agree with TRBD1. This TCR was sampled from a male patient between 5 and 17 years old who had a stem cell transplant for acute lymphoblastic leukemia, so the T cells may come from the graft donor. CDR3 in amino acids: CASSWGQETGELFF. DNA of the CDR3: TGTGCCAGCAGTTGGGGACAGGAAACCGGGGAGCTGTTTTTT.